Below are 13 T cell receptor beta chains sequenced from a single sample in a study of blood T cell repertoires in COVID-19. TCRdb's copy holds only in-frame clones and misses some; the assay was immunoSEQ multiplex PCR. The sample contains hundreds of thousands of clones, around 89% of which appear only once. The specimen was PBMCs or T cells enriched from blood (not recorded which). The receptor set was obtained from a woman between 40 and 50 years old with acute COVID-19.

Written as DNA, the CDR3 is TGTGCCAGCAGCTTAGGGACAGTCGGGAATGAAAAACTGTTTTTT. This sequence encodes CASSLGTVGNEKLFF. The chain uses TRBV11-2 and TRBJ1-4, with D maybe TRBD1 (6 bases). V shed 1 base and J shed 5 bases, with 11 bases lying between them. Germline V CDR1 and CDR2: SGHAT, FQNNGV. CDR3 length equals 15 residues.

This clone is a singleton in its sample. This rearrangement joins TRBV5-4 to TRBJ1-1; TRBD1 agrees at 7 bases. Germline lookup yields CDR1 SGHNT and CDR2 YYREEE (reference sequence). This CDR3 region has 13 residues. V lost 0 bases, J lost 8 bases, and 4 bases stayed unmatched. DNA of the CDR3: TGTGCCAGCAGCTTGGCAGGGGGTGGAGAAGCTTTCTTT. It specifies CASSLAGGGEAFF.

The rearrangement joins TRBV6-5 to TRBJ1-6; D is possibly TRBD1 (5 bases). Germline CDR1 and CDR2: MNHEY and SVGAGI. The CDR3 length is 12 residues. V was pared by 8 bases and J by 6 bases, with 8 bases between. CDR3 in amino acids: CASAGRNSPLHF. DNA for the CDR3: TGTGCCAGCGCGGGACGTAATTCACCCCTCCACTTT.

The V and J genes are TRBV19 and TRBJ1-1, with D possibly TRBD1 on 6 matching bases. CDR3 length equals 16 residues. Germline loops: CDR1 LNHDA, CDR2 SQIVND (reference sequence). V lost 1 base and J lost 4, with 16 bases in between. In DNA, the CDR3 is TGTGCCAGTAGTATAGTGGGTTCGGGGGGCCTCACTGAAGCTTTCTTT. Amino acid sequence: CASSIVGSGGLTEAFF.

The chain combines TRBV11-2 with TRBJ2-2, with D possibly matching TRBD2 (5 bases). The germline CDR1 and CDR2 sequences are SGHAT and FQNNGV. The germline V and J ends were trimmed by 3 bases and 6 bases, with 14 bases remaining between them. The CDR3 is 15 residues long. The CDR3 bases are TGTGCCAGCAGCTTTGGGTCGGGATGGGCCGGGGAGCTGTTTTTT. Its protein product is CASSFGSGWAGELFF.

The V call is TRBV19, the J call TRBJ1-3; 9 nucleotides align to TRBD1. CDR3 length: 17 residues. Germline values: CDR1 LNHDA, CDR2 SQIVND (reference sequence). After removal of 8 bases from V and 1 base from J, the junction contained 12 bases not matched to a gene. The chain's CDR3 is CASSLGGQGWSGNTIYF. CDR3 sequence (DNA): TGTGCCAGTTCACTCGGGGGACAGGGATGGTCTGGAAACACCATATATTTT.

The chain's CDR3 is CASSYSRNTEAFF. DNA for the CDR3: TGTGCCAGCAGTTACTCGAGGAACACTGAAGCTTTCTTT. This chain joins TRBV6-5 and TRBJ1-1, with unresolved D. The CDR3 has 13 amino acids. Germline-derived CDR1 and CDR2 are MNHEY and SVGAGI. The V and J ends lost 0 bases and 1 base respectively, with 3 bases between them.

The J gene is TRBJ2-5, the V gene TRBV7-9; 14 bases fit TRBD2. The CDR3 runs to 17 residues. Germline V gene sequence: CDR1 SEHNR, CDR2 FQNEAQ (reference sequence). V gave up 7 bases and J gave up 4 bases; unmatched junction bases: 11. CDR3 DNA: TGTGCCAGCAAACCGGGACTAGCGGGAGTGTTGAGAGAGACCCAGTACTTC. Protein: CASKPGLAGVLRETQYF.

The chain joins TRBV19 to TRBJ2-5; weak D call: TRBD2 (5 bases). This CDR3 region has 14 residues. Germline CDR1 LNHDA, CDR2 SQIVND (reference sequence). Trimming took off 1 base at V and 5 bases at J, with 11 bases between the two ends. CDR3 residues: CASSIGLAVETQYF. The CDR3, as DNA: TGTGCCAGTAGTATAGGTCTAGCTGTGGAGACCCAGTACTTC.

The chain employs TRBV30 and TRBJ2-1; 8 bases are shared with TRBD2. CDR1 is GTSNPN, CDR2 SVGIG, per germline (reference sequence). Trimming took 5 bases from V and 4 from J; bases not matched to a gene: 7. CDR3 length: 14 residues. This CDR3 reads CAWGAGTSYNEQFF. CDR3 nucleotide sequence: TGTGCCTGGGGGGCCGGGACTAGTTACAATGAGCAGTTCTTC.

This clone has only a few counts. Other DNA sequences from this sample encode an identical CDR3 as well. The V call is TRBV18, the J call TRBJ1-5; D is uncertain. Trimming stripped 6 bases from V and 5 bases from J, with 11 bases between. The CDR3 runs 13 residues. Germline V lookup: CDR1 KGHSH, CDR2 LQKENI. CDR3 in amino acids: CASSPLRDQPQHF. The DNA for the CDR3 is TGTGCCAGCTCCCCCCTCCGCGATCAGCCCCAGCATTTT.

This chain connects TRBV4-1 to TRBJ1-4; D gene unclear. Germline-derived CDR1 and CDR2 are MGHRA and YSYEKL. Trimming stripped 0 bases from V and 8 bases from J, with 10 bases between. This CDR3 is built from 14 residues. This chain's CDR3 is CASSQDYTPEKLFF. CDR3 nucleotides: TGCGCCAGCAGCCAAGATTATACTCCAGAAAAACTGTTTTTT.

The chain couples TRBV24-1 to TRBJ1-4, with 9 bases identical to TRBD1. The CDR3 has 17 residues. Germline assignment: CDR1 KGHDR and CDR2 SFDVKD. The trim removed 5 bases at V and 8 bases at J, leaving 14 bases unmatched. DNA of the CDR3: TGTGCCACCAGTGCCTTGACAGGGGGTGAACCCTTAGAAAAACTGTTTTTT. It encodes CATSALTGGEPLEKLFF.